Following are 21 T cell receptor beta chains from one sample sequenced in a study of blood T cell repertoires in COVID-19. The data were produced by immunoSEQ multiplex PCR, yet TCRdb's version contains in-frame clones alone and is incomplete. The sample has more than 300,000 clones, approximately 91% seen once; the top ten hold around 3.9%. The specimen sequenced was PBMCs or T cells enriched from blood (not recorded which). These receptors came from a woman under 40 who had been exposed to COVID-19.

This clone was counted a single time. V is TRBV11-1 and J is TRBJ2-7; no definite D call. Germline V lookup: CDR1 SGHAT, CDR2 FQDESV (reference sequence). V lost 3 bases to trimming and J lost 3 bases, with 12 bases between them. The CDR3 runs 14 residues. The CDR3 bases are TGTGCCAGCAGCTTTTGGCCGTCTGGCTACGAGCAGTACTTC. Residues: CASSFWPSGYEQYF.

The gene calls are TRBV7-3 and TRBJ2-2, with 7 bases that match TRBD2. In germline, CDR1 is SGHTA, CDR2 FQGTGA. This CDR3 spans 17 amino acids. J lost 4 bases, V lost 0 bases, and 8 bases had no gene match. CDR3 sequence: CASSLTPQRGSTGELFF. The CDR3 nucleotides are TGTGCCAGCAGCTTAACGCCCCAGCGGGGTAGCACCGGGGAGCTGTTTTTT.

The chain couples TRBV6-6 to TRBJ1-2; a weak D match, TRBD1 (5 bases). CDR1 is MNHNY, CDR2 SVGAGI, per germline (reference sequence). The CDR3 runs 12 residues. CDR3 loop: CQSWGRVDGYTF. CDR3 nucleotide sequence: TGTCAAAGTTGGGGCCGGGTTGATGGCTACACCTTC.

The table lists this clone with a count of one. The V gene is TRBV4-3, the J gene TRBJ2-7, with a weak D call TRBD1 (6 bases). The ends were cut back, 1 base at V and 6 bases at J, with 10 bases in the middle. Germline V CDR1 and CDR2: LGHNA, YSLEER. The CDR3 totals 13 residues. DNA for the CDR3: TGCGCCAGCAGCCAAGTAACAGGGTCCGAGCAGTACTTC. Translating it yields CASSQVTGSEQYF.

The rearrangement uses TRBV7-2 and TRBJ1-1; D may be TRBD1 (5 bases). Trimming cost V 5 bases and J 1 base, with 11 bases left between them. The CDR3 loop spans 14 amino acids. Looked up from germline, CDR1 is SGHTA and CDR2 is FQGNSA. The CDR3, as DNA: TGTGCCAGCAGCCCCCTGGGGGGGAACACTGAAGCTTTCTTT. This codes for CASSPLGGNTEAFF.

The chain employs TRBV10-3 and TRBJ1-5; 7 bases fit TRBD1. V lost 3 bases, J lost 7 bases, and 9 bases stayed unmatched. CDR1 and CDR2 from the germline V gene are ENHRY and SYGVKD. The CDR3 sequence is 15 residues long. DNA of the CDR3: TGTGCCATCAGTGACGACAGGGTGTTTGGACAGCCCCAGCATTTT. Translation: CAISDDRVFGQPQHF.

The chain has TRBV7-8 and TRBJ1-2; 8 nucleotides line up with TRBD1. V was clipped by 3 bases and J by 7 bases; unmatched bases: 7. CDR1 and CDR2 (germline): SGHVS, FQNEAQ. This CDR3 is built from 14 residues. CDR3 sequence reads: CASSFGQGGGGYTF. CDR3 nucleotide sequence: TGTGCCAGCAGCTTCGGACAGGGAGGGGGTGGCTACACCTTC.

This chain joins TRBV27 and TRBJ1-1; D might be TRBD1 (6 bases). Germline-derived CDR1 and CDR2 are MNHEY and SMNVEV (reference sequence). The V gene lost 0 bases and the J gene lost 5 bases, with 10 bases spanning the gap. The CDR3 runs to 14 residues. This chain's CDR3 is CASSLSGGWTEAFF. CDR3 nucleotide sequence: TGTGCCAGCAGTTTATCAGGGGGTTGGACTGAAGCTTTCTTT.

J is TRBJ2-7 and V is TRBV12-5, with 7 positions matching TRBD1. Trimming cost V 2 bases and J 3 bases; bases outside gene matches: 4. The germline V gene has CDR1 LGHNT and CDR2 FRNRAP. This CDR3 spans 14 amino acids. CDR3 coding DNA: TGTGCTAGTGGTTTGTCGGGACAGAACTACGAGCAGTACTTC. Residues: CASGLSGQNYEQYF.

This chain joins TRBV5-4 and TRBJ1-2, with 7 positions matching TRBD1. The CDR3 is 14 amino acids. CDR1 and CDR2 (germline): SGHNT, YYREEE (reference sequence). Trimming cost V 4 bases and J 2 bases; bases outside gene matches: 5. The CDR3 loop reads CASSPEGQNYGYTF. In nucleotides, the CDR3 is TGTGCCAGCAGCCCCGAGGGACAGAACTATGGCTACACCTTC.

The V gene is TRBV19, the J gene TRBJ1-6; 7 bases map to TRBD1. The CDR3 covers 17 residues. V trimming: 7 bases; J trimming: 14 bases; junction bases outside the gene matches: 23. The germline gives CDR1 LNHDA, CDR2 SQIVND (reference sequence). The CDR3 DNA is TGTGCCAGTATGGGACAGCTCTCAGAAACAACACAACGAACCCTCCACTTT. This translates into CASMGQLSETTQRTLHF.

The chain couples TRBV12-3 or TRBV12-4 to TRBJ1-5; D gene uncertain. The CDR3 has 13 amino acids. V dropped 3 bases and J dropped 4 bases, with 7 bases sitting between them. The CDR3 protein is CASSFYTNQPQHF. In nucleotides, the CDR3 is TGTGCCAGCAGTTTCTATACGAATCAGCCCCAGCATTTT.

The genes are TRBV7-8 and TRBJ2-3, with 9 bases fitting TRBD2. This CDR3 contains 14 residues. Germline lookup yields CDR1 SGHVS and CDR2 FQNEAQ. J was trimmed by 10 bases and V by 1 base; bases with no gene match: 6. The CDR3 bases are TGTGCCAGCAGCTTAGGCGGGGGGGTATCAGCGCAGTATTTT. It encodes CASSLGGGVSAQYF.

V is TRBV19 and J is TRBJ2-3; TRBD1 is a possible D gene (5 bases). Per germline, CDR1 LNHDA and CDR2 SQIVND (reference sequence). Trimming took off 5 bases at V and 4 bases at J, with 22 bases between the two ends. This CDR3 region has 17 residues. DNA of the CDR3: TGTGCCAGTAGTTATTATCCCCAGGGTACCCCCGCAGATACGCAGTATTTT. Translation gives CASSYYPQGTPADTQYF. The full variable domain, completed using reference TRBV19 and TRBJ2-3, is DGGITQSPKYLFRKEGQNVTLSCEQNLNHDAMYWYRQDPGQGLRLIYYSQIVNDFQKGDIAEGYSVSREKKESFPLTVTSAQKNPTAFYLCASSYYPQGTPADTQYFGPGTRLTVL.

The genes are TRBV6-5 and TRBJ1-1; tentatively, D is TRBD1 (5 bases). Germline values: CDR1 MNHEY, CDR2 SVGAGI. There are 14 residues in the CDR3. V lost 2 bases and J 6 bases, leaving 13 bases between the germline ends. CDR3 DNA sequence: TGTGCCAGCAGTTACCAGCAGGGCTGGGCTGAAGCTTTCTTT. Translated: CASSYQQGWAEAFF.

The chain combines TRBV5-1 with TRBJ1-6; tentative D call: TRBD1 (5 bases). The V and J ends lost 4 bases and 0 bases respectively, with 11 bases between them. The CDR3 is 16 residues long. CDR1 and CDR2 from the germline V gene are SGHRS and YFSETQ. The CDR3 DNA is TGCGCCAGCAGCCCAGGGCAGAGCTCCTATAATTCACCCCTCCACTTT. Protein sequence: CASSPGQSSYNSPLHF.

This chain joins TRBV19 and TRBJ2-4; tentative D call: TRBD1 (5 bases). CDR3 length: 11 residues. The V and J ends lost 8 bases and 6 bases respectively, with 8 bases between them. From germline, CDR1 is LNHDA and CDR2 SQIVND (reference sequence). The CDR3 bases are TGTGCCAGTCACCAGGGAAACATTCAGTACTTC. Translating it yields CASHQGNIQYF.

The CDR3 sequence: CASSLIRDTEAFF. The DNA for the CDR3 is TGTGCCAGCAGCTTAATCCGGGACACTGAAGCTTTCTTT. The chain carries TRBV7-3 and TRBJ1-1; D ambiguous. The V end was cut by 1 base, the J end by 3 bases, with 6 bases between. Per germline, CDR1 SGHTA and CDR2 FQGTGA. The length of the CDR3 is 13 residues.

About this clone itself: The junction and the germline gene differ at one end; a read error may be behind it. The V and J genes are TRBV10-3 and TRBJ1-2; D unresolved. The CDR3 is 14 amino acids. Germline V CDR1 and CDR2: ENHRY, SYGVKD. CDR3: CAIREFPLEDGYTF. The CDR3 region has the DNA TGTGCCATCAGGGAGTTCCCCTTGGAGGATGGCTACACCTTC.

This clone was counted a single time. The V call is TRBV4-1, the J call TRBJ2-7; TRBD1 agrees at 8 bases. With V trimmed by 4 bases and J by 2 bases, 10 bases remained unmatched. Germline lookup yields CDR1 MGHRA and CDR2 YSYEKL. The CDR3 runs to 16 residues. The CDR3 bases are TGCGCCAGCAGCCGGTCTTCCGGGACAGGTACCTACGAGCAGTACTTC. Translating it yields CASSRSSGTGTYEQYF.

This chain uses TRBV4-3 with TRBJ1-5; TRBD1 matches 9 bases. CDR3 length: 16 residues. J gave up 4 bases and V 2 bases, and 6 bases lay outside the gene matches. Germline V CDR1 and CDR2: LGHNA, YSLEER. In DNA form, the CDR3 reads TGCGCCAGCAGCCAATACCGGGACAGGGTGAATCAGCCCCAGCATTTT. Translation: CASSQYRDRVNQPQHF.